Presented here are 10 T cell receptor beta chains from one specimen sequenced in a study of CD8+ T cells in alopecia areata. As the sequencing template, cDNA was produced by extracting RNA and reverse transcribing it. Produced via immunoSEQ multiplex PCR; TCRdb's table is partial and in-frame only. The sample includes about 94,000 clones, around 71% of them seen just once. Treatment given: oral pan-JAK inhibitor, 5-10 mg twice daily. Specimen: CD8+ T cells sorted from blood, collected at approximately week 42, from a patient treated with tofacitinib. These receptors were collected from a human donor with alopecia areata.

The chain uses TRBV5-6 and TRBJ1-1; D remains unclear. Trimming left V 1 base short and J 6 bases short, with 10 bases between. Germline-derived CDR1 and CDR2 are SGHDT and YYEEEE. This CDR3 is 13 amino acids long. CDR3 in DNA: TGTGCCAGCAGCTTGTGGGGAGTCGCTGAAGCTTTCTTT. Its protein is CASSLWGVAEAFF.

J is TRBJ1-5 and V is TRBV18, with D maybe TRBD1 (6 bases). The CDR3 runs 16 residues. The V end lost 1 base, the J end lost 3 bases, and 13 bases lay between the germline ends. From germline, CDR1 is KGHSH and CDR2 LQKENI. The CDR3 DNA reads as TGTGCCAGCTCACCACTAGGCAGGGGTAACAATCAGCCCCAGCATTTT. Residues: CASSPLGRGNNQPQHF.

The table lists this clone with a few counts. This rearrangement joins TRBV29-1 to TRBJ2-1, with a weak D call TRBD2 (6 bases). Germline lookup yields CDR1 SQVTM and CDR2 ANQGSEA. The V gene lost 6 bases and the J gene lost 2 bases, with 11 bases spanning the gap. This CDR3 contains 13 residues. The CDR3 protein is CSVSSVPYNEQFF. CDR3 bases: TGCAGCGTATCTAGCGTACCCTACAATGAGCAGTTCTTC.

The chain couples TRBV25-1 to TRBJ2-2; 7 bases match TRBD2. V shed 1 base and J 5 bases; nucleotides not matched to a gene: 1. The CDR3 runs to 14 residues. Germline V gene sequence: CDR1 MGHDK, CDR2 SYGVNS. DNA of the CDR3: TGTGCCAGCAGTGAATCCGGGGGGACCGGGGAGCTGTTTTTT. Encoded protein: CASSESGGTGELFF.

The CDR3 reads CASSRGNSYEQYF. In DNA, the CDR3 is TGTGCCAGCAGCCGCGGAAACTCCTACGAGCAGTACTTC. This chain uses TRBV9 with TRBJ2-7; D is unresolved. This CDR3 contains 13 residues. Germline CDR1 reads SGDLS; CDR2 reads YYNGEE. V lost 4 bases and J lost 0, with 8 bases in between.

Turning to this clone: Additional DNA sequences in this sample encode the identical CDR3. The chain has TRBV13 and TRBJ2-7, with 8 bases that match TRBD2. In germline, CDR1 is PRHDT, CDR2 FYEKMQ (reference sequence). The trim removed 3 bases at V and 4 bases at J, leaving 2 bases unmatched. The CDR3 totals 13 residues. This chain's CDR3 is CASSLRGAYEQYF. CDR3 sequence (DNA): TGTGCCAGCAGCTTGCGGGGGGCGTACGAGCAGTACTTC.

The V gene is TRBV29-1, the J gene TRBJ1-3; 7 positions match TRBD1. Unmatched junction bases numbered 6, after V lost 7 bases and J lost 0 bases. The germline gives CDR1 SQVTM, CDR2 ANQGSEA. CDR3 size: 14 residues. As DNA, the CDR3 is TGCAGCGCCGTGACAGGGAGCTCTGGAAACACCATATATTTT. Translated, it gives CSAVTGSSGNTIYF.

V usage is TRBV10-3 and J usage is TRBJ2-7; D possibly corresponds to TRBD2 (5 bases). Germline V gene sequence: CDR1 ENHRY, CDR2 SYGVKD. The CDR3 runs 16 residues. V was clipped by 3 bases and J by 2 bases, with 17 bases between them. The CDR3 nucleotides read TGTGCCATCAGTGATGATCAGTGGACTTATACCTACGAGCAGTACTTC. This sequence encodes CAISDDQWTYTYEQYF.

V and J are TRBV28 and TRBJ2-1; D call uncertain. Germline assignment: CDR1 MDHEN and CDR2 SYDVKM. V was clipped by 6 bases and J by 10 bases, with 7 bases between them. The CDR3 runs 10 residues. The CDR3 loop reads CASREREQFF. The CDR3 coding sequence is TGTGCCAGCAGGGAGAGAGAGCAGTTCTTC.

The table lists this clone with a few counts. The chain employs TRBV4-3 and TRBJ2-7, with TRBD1 identical over 8 bases. V lost 1 base to trimming and J lost 4 bases; unmatched junction nucleotides: 3. This CDR3 contains 14 residues. Germline lookup yields CDR1 LGHNA and CDR2 YSLEER. As DNA, the CDR3 is TGCGCCAGCAGCCAAGTACAGGGGGTGTACGAGCAGTACTTC. As protein: CASSQVQGVYEQYF.